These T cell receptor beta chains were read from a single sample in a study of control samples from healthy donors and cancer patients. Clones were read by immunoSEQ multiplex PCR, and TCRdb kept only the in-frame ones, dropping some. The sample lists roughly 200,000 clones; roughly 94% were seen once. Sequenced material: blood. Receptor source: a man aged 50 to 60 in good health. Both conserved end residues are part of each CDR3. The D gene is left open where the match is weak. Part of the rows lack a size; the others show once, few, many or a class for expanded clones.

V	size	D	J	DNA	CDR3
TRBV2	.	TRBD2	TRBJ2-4	TGTGCCAGCAGTGGGGGACTAGCGGATGGCATTCAGTACTTC	CASSGGLADGIQYF
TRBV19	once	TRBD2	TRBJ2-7	TGTGCCAGTAGTACCCTAGCGGGAAGCTCCTACGAGCAGTACTTC	CASSTLAGSSYEQYF
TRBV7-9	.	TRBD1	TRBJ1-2	TGTGCCAGCAGCACCGGGACAGGGGGCTCCTATGGCTACACCTTC	CASSTGTGGSYGYTF
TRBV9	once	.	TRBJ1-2	TGTGCCAGCAGCGTTATGGGGGGCGACTATGGCTACACCTTC	CASSVMGGDYGYTF
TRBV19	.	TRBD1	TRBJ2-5	TGTGCCAGTAGACGATCCCCGGGACAGGGGCGAGGGGAGGAGACCCAGTACTTC	CASRRSPGQGRGEETQYF
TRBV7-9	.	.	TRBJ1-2	TGTGCCAGCAGCTTAAAGGGTGAAGGGACCTATGGCTACACCTTC	CASSLKGEGTYGYTF
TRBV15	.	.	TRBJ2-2	TGTGCCACCAGCACCAGTAGATCCGGGGAGCTGTTTTTT	CATSTSRSGELFF
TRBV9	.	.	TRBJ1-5	TGTGCCAGCAGCGTAGACGGAAGAAGCAATCAGCCCCAGCATTTT	CASSVDGRSNQPQHF
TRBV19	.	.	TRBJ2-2	TGTGCCAGTGGGGGGTTTGTCGGGGAGCTGTTTTTT	CASGGFVGELFF
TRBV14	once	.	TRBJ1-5	TGTGCCAGCAGCCCCTCGACGCTCAATCAGCCCCAGCATTTT	CASSPSTLNQPQHF
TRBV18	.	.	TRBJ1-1	TGTGCCAGCTCCCCGGGGGGATCGAACACTGAAGCTTTCTTT	CASSPGGSNTEAFF
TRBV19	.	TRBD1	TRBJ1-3	TGTGCCAGTACCACAGGGGGATCAGGAAACACCATATATTTT	CASTTGGSGNTIYF
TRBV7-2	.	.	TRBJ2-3	TGTGCCAGCAGCTTAGTGCGAGGACGGGGTACGCAGTATTTT	CASSLVRGRGTQYF
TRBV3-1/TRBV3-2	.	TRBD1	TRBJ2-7	TGTGCCAGCAGCCCAGGACAGGGGTACGAGCAGTACTTC	CASSPGQGYEQYF
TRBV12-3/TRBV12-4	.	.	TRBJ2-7	TGTGCCAGCAGTTCGTCAGCCTACGAGCAGTACTTC	CASSSSAYEQYF
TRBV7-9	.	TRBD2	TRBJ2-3	TGTGCCAGCAGCTTAGAGCGGGGGAGAGGGACAGATACGCAGTATTTT	CASSLERGRGTDTQYF
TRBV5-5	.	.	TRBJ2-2	TGTGCCAGCAGCCTTGTACAGGGATACACCGGGGAGCTGTTTTTT	CASSLVQGYTGELFF
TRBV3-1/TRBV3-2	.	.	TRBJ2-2	TGTGCCAGCAGCCATCACGGGATGCCCGGGGAGCTGTTTTTT	CASSHHGMPGELFF
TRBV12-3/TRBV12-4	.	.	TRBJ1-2	TGTGCCAGCGGGTATAGGACAGACTATGGCTACACCTTC	CASGYRTDYGYTF
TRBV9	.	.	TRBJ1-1	TGTGCCAGCAGCGTAGTGGGAGGGAGCACTGAAGCTTTCTTT	CASSVVGGSTEAFF
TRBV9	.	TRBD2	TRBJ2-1	TGTGCCAGCAGCGTAATTCCAACTAGCGGCCCGGGGCATGAGCAGTTCTTC	CASSVIPTSGPGHEQFF
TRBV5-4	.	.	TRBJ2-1	TGTGCCAGCAGCAAAGGGACAGCGGGATTTTCCTACAATGAGCAGTTCTTC	CASSKGTAGFSYNEQFF